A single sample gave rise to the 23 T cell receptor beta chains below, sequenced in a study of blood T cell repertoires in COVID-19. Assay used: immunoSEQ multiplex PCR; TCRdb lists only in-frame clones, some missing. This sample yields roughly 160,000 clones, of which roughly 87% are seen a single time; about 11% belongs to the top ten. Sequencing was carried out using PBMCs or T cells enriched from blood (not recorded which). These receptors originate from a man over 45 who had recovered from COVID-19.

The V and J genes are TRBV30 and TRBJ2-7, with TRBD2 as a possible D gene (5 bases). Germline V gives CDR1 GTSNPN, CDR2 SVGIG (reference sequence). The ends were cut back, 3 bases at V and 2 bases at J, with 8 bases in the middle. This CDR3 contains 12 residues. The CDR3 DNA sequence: TGTGCCTGGAGGGGAGTTGCCTACGAGCAGTACTTC. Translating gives CAWRGVAYEQYF. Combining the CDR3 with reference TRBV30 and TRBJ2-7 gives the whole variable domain SQTIHQWPATLVQPVGSPLSLECTVEGTSNPNLYWYRQAAGRGLQLLFYSVGIGQISSEVPQNLSASRPQDRQFILSSKKLLLSDSGFYLCAWRGVAYEQYFGPGTRLTVT.

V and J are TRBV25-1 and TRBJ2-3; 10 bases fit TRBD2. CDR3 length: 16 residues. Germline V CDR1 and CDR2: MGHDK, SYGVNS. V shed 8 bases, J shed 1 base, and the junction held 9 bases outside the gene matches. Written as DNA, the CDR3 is TGTGCCAGCGCCCGTGGGACTAGCGTCGGCACAGATACGCAGTATTTT. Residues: CASARGTSVGTDTQYF.

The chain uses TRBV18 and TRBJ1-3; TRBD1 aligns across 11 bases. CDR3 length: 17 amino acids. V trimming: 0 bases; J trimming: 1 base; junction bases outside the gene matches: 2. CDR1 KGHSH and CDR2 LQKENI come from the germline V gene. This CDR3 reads CASSPPGTGGSGNTIYF. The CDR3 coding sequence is TGTGCCAGCTCACCACCCGGGACAGGGGGTTCTGGAAACACCATATATTTT.

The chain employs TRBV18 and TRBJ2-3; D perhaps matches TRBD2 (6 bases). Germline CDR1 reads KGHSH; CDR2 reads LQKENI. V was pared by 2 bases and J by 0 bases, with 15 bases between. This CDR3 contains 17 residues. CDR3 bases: TGTGCCAGCTCACCATTGAGGTCCGGGGGTAGCACAGATACGCAGTATTTT. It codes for CASSPLRSGGSTDTQYF.

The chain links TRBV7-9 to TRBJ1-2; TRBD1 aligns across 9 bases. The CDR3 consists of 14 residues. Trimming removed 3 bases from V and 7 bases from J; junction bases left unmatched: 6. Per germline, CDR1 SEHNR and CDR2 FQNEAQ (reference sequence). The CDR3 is CASSFRDREVGYTF. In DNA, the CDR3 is TGTGCCAGCAGCTTCCGGGACAGGGAAGTTGGCTACACCTTC.

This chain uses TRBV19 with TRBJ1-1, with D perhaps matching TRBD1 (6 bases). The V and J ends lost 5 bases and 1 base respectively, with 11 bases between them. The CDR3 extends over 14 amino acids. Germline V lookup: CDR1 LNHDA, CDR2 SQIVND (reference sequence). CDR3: CASSPGTPNTEAFF. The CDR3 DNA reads TGTGCCAGTAGTCCCGGGACACCGAACACTGAAGCTTTCTTT.

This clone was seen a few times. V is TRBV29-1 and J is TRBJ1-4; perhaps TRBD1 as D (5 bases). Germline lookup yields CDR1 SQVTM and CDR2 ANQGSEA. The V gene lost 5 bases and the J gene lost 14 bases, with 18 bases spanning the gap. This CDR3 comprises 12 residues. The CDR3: CSVSLGGSFLFF. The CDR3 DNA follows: TGCAGCGTTTCGTTGGGGGGGAGCTTCCTGTTTTTT.

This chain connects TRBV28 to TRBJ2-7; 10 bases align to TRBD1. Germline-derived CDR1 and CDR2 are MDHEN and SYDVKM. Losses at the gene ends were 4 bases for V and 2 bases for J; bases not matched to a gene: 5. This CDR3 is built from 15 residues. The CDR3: CASSSGQGIPYEQYF. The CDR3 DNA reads TGTGCCAGCAGTTCGGGACAGGGGATTCCCTACGAGCAGTACTTC.

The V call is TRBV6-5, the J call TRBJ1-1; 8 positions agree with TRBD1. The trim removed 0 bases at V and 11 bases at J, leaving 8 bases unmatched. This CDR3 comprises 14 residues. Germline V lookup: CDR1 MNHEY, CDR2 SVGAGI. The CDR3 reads CASSYSPTGGAAFF. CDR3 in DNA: TGTGCCAGCAGTTACTCACCCACAGGGGGGGCCGCTTTCTTT.

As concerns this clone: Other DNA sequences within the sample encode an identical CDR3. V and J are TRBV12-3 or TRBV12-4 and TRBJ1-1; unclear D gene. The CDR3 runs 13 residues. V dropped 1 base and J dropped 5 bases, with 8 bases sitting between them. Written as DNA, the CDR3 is TGTGCCAGCAGTTTAGTTACGGGAACTGAAGCTTTCTTT. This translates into CASSLVTGTEAFF.

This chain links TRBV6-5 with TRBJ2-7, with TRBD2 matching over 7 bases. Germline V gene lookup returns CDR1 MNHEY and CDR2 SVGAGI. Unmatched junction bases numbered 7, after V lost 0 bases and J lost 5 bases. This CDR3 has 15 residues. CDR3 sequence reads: CASSYSGGGDHEQYF. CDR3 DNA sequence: TGTGCCAGCAGTTACTCGGGGGGAGGGGACCACGAGCAGTACTTC.

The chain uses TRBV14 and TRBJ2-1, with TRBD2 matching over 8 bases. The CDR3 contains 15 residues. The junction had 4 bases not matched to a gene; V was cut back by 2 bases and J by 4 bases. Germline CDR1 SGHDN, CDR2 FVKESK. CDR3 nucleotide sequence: TGTGCCAGCAGCCAATTACTAGCGGCTTACAATGAGCAGTTCTTC. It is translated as CASSQLLAAYNEQFF.

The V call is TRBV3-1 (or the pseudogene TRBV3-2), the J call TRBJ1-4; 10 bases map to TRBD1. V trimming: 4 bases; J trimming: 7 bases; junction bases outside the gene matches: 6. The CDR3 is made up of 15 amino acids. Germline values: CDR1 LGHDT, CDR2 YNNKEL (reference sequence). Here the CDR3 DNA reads TGTGCCAGCAGCCCTCGACAGGGGGCAGTTGAAAAACTGTTTTTT. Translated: CASSPRQGAVEKLFF.

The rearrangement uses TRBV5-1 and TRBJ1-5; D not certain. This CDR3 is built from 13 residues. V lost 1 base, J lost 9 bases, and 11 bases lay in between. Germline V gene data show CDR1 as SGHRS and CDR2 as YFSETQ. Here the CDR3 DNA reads TGCGCCAGCAGCTTGTACGGAGGCAGGCCCCAGCATTTT. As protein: CASSLYGGRPQHF.

The CDR3: CASSISSISSGANVLTF. CDR3 nucleotides: TGTGCCAGTAGTATATCCAGTATATCCTCTGGGGCCAACGTCCTGACTTTC. This sequence joins TRBV19 and TRBJ2-6; D unclear. This CDR3 is built from 17 residues. V was shortened by 2 bases and J by 0 bases, with 11 bases between the two germline ends. Germline V gene lookup returns CDR1 LNHDA and CDR2 SQIVND (reference sequence). Combining the CDR3 with reference TRBV19 and TRBJ2-6 gives the whole variable domain DGGITQSPKYLFRKEGQNVTLSCEQNLNHDAMYWYRQDPGQGLRLIYYSQIVNDFQKGDIAEGYSVSREKKESFPLTVTSAQKNPTAFYLCASSISSISSGANVLTFGAGSRLTVL.

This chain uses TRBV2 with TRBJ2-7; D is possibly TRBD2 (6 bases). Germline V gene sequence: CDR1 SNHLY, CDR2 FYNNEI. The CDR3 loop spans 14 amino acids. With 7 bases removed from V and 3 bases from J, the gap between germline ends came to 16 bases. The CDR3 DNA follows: TGTGCCAGCACCCCGGGCGGGGTAAACTACGAGCAGTACTTC. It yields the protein CASTPGGVNYEQYF.

CDR3 coding DNA: TGTGCCAGTCAACTAGCGGGCGCTATTAATGAGCAGTTCTTC. Protein sequence: CASQLAGAINEQFF. This sequence joins TRBV19 and TRBJ2-1; TRBD2 aligns across 9 bases. This CDR3 is 14 amino acids long. In germline, CDR1 is LNHDA, CDR2 SQIVND (reference sequence). With 8 bases clipped from V and 7 bases from J, the junction kept 9 bases outside the gene matches.

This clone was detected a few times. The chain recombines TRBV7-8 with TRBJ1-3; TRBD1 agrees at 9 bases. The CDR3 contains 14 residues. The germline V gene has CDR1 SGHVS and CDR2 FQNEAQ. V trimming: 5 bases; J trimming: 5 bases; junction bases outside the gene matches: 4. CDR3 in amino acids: CASSEQGARNTIYF. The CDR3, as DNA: TGTGCCAGCAGCGAACAGGGGGCTAGAAACACCATATATTTT. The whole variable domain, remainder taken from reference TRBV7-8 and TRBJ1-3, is GAGVSQSPRYKVAKRGQDVALRCDPISGHVSLFWYQQALGQGPEFLTYFQNEAQLDKSGLPSDRFFAERPEGSVSTLKIQRTQQEDSAVYLCASSEQGARNTIYFGEGSWLTVV.

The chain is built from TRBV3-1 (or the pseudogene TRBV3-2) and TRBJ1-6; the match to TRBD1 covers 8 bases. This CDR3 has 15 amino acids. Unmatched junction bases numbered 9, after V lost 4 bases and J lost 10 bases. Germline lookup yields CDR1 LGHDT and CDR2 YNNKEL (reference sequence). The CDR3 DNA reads TGTGCCAGCAGCCCAACGGACAGGGTAGGCTCACCCCTCCACTTT. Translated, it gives CASSPTDRVGSPLHF.

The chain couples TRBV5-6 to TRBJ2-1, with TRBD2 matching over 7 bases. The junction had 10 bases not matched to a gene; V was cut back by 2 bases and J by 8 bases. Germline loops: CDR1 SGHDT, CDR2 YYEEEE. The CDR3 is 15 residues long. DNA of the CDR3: TGTGCCAGCAGCTTTCTTGGCGGGGGAGACGATGAGCAGTTCTTC. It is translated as CASSFLGGGDDEQFF. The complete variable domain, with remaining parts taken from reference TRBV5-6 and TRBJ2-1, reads DAGVTQSPTHLIKTRGQQVTLRCSPKSGHDTVSWYQQALGQGPQFIFQYYEEEERQRGNFPDRFSGHQFPNYSSELNVNALLLGDSALYLCASSFLGGGDDEQFFGPGTRLTVL.

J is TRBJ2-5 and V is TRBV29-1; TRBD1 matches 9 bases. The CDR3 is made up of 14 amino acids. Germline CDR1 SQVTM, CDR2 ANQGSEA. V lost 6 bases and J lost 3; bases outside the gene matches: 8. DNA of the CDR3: TGCAGCGTAGCGAGGGACAGGGCAGAAGAGACCCAGTACTTC. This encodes CSVARDRAEETQYF.

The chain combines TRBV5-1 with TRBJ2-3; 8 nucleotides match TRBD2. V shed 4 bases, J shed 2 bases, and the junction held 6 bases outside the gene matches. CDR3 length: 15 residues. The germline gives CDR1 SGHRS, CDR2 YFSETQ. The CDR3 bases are TGCGCCAGCAGCCCTTATAGCGGGGCCACAGATACGCAGTATTTT. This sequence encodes CASSPYSGATDTQYF.

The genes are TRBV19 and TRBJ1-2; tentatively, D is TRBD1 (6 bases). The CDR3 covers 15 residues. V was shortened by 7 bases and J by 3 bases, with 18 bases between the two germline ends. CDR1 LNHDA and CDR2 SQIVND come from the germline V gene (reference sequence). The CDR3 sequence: CASKQGSPLHYGYTF. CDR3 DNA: TGTGCCAGTAAACAGGGAAGTCCCCTTCACTATGGCTACACCTTC.